Sequencing of this TCR beta chain was carried out in a study of T-cell reconstitution after alpha-beta-depleted transplantation in children. This clonotype has at least ten counts. TCRbeta library preparation incorporated unique molecular identifiers. One entry per CDR3 protein results from TCRdb running MiXCR on the PCR reads. The sample records about 260,000 distinct CDR3 sequences, roughly 8% being singletons. The CDR3 is 16 amino acids. The germline gives CDR1 SGHRS, CDR2 YFSETQ. V dropped 3 bases and J dropped 0; count of bases not matched to a gene: 8. Sequenced here: PBMCs, mostly from graft donor cells, sampled 180 days after TCRalphabeta/CD19-depleted stem cell transplant. The sequence derives from a male patient aged 10-17 years who had a stem cell transplant for acute lymphoblastic leukemia, so the T cells may come from the graft donor. The genes are TRBV5-1 and TRBJ1-1, with 7 bases fitting TRBD1. The CDR3 DNA reads as TGCGCCAGCAGCTCGAGAGCAGGACAGGTGAACACTGAAGCTTTCTTT. The encoded protein is CASSSRAGQVNTEAFF.